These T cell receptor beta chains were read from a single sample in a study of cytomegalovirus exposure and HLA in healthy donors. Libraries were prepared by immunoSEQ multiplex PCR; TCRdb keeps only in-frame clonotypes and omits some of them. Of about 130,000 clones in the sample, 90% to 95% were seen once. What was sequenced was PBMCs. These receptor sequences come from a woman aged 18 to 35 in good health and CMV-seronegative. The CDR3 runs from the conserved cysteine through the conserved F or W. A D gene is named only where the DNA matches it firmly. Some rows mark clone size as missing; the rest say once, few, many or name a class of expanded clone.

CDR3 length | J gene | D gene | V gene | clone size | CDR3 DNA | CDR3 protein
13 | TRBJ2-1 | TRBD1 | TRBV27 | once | TGTGCCAGCCAAGGGACAGGGTTGGATGAGCAGTTCTTC | CASQGTGLDEQFF
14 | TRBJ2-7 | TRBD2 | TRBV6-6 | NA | TGTGCCAGCTTAAGCGGGGGGGCCAGCTACGAGCAGTACTTC | CASLSGGASYEQYF
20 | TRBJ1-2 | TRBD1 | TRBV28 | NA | TGTGCCAGCAGTTCCCGGGACAGGGGGAAGGGGGCTGGTATCCACTATGGCTACACCTTC | CASSSRDRGKGAGIHYGYTF
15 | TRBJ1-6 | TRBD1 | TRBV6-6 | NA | TGTGCCAGCAGCCCGGACAGGGGCTATAATTCACCCCTCCACTTT | CASSPDRGYNSPLHF
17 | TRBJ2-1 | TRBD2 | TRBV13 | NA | TGTGCCAGCAGCCCCATAGGGACTAGCGGAATCTACAATGAGCAGTTCTTC | CASSPIGTSGIYNEQFF
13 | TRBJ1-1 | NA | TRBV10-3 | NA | TGTGCCACTAGACAGGAAATGGAAACTGAAGCTTTCTTT | CATRQEMETEAFF
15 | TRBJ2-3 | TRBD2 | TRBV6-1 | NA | TGTGCCAGCAGGCTAACCCTAGCGGGCACAGATACGCAGTATTTT | CASRLTLAGTDTQYF
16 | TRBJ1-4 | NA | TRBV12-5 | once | TGTGCTAGTGGTTTTACCCGCCCGCAGGGGAATGAAAAACTGTTTTTT | CASGFTRPQGNEKLFF
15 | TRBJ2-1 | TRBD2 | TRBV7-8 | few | TGTGCCAGCAGCCCGGGACTAGCGGGATACAATGAGCAGTTCTTC | CASSPGLAGYNEQFF
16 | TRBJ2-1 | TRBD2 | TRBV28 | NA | TGTGCCAGCAGTTTGCTGACTAGCGGGCTCTACAATGAGCAGTTCTTC | CASSLLTSGLYNEQFF
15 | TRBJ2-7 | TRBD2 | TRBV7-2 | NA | TGTGCCAGCAGCCCGCGGGGGGCAGGCTCCTACGAGCAGTACTTC | CASSPRGAGSYEQYF
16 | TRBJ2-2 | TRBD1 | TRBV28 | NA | TGTGCCAGCAGTCCTACCGGACAGGCGAACACCGGGGAGCTGTTTTTT | CASSPTGQANTGELFF
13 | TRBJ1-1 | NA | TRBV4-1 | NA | TGCGCCAGCAGCCAAGGGGGGCGCACTGAAGCTTTCTTT | CASSQGGRTEAFF
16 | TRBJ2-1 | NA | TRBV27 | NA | TGTGCCAGCAGTCTCCGATTCACGGGCTCCTACAATGAGCAGTTCTTC | CASSLRFTGSYNEQFF
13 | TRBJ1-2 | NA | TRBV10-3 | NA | TGTGCCATCAGTGTTGGAGCGTCGGGGGGCTACACCTTC | CAISVGASGGYTF
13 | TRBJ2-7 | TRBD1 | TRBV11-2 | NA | TGTGCCAGCAGCTTCCAGGGGGCGGGAGAGCAGTACTTC | CASSFQGAGEQYF
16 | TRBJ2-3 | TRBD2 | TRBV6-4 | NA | TGTGCCAGCAGTGATACAGCGGGGGAGGGCACAGATACGCAGTATTTT | CASSDTAGEGTDTQYF
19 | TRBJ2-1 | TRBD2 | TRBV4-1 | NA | TGCGCCAGCAGCCAAAGCGGACTAGCGGGTCTCAGCTCCTACAATGAGCAGTTCTTC | CASSQSGLAGLSSYNEQFF
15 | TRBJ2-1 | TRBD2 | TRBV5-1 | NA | TGCGCCAGCAGAATAACTAGCGGGACCATCAATGAGCAGTTCTTC | CASRITSGTINEQFF
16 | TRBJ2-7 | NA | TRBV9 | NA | TGTGCCAGCAGCGTAGGGATTGAGGGCAGGTTGGGAGAGCAGTACTTC | CASSVGIEGRLGEQYF
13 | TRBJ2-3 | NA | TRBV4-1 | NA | TGCGCCAGCAGCCAAGATGGGGAGAGGCGTCGGTATTTT | CASSQDGERRRYF
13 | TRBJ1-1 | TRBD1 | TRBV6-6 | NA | TGTGCCAGCCTAGGACAGGGATTTAGTTCGGCTTTCTTT | CASLGQGFSSAFF
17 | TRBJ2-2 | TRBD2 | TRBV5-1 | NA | TGCGCCAGCGGCCGAGGTAGCGGGAGAGCAGACACCGGGGAGCTGTTTTTT | CASGRGSGRADTGELFF
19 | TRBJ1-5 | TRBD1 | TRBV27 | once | TGTGCCAGCAGTCCCAAAGCACCGGGACAGGGCTATAGCAATCAGCCCCAGCATTTT | CASSPKAPGQGYSNQPQHF
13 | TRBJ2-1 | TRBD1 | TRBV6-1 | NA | TGTGCCAGTCAGGGGGAATCCTACAATGAGCAGTTCTTC | CASQGESYNEQFF
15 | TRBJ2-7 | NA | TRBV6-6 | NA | TGTGCCAGCAGAACGCAAGGGGACTCGATCTACGAGCAGTACTTC | CASRTQGDSIYEQYF
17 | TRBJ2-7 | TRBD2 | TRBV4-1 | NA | TGCGCCAGCAGCCCGATGGGTGGGACTAGCGGGGCCTACGAGCAGTACTTC | CASSPMGGTSGAYEQYF
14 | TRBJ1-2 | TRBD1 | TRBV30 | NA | TGTGCCTGGAGAAAGACAGGGCTGAACTATGGCTACACCTTC | CAWRKTGLNYGYTF
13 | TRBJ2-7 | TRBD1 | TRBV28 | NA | TGTGCCAGCACGTCGGGACAGAACTACGAGCAGTACTTC | CASTSGQNYEQYF
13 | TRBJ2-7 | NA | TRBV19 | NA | TGTGCCAGTAGTCGGGACTCCTCCTACGAGCAGTACTTC | CASSRDSSYEQYF
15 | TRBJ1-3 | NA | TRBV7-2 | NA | TGTGCCAGCAGCTTAAGGAGGGCACAGCCAAACACCATATATTTT | CASSLRRAQPNTIYF
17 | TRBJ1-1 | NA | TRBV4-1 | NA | TGCGCCAGCAGCGAAGTACCGGGGGGGGGCGCGGACACTGAAGCTTTCTTT | CASSEVPGGGADTEAFF
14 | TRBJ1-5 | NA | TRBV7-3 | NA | TGTGCCAGCAGCTTACGTGGGGGCCGACAGCCCCAGCATTTT | CASSLRGGRQPQHF
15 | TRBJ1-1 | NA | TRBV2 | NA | TGTGCCAGCACGTTTCAGGGAGGGGTGAACACTGAAGCTTTCTTT | CASTFQGGVNTEAFF
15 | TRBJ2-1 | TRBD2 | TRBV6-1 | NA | TGTGCCAGCAGTGAATGGAGACTAGCGGGGGATGAGCAGTTCTTC | CASSEWRLAGDEQFF
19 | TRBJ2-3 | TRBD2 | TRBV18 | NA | TGTGCCAGCTCACCAGGTGGTAGCGGGAGCCTAGGGCGTTTGGATACGCAGTATTTT | CASSPGGSGSLGRLDTQYF
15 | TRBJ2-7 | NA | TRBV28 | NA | TGTGCCAGCAGTTCCCCGGCGGGCGGCTCCTACGAGCAGTACTTC | CASSSPAGGSYEQYF
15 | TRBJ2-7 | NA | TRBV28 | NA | TGTGCCAGCAGTGATCCTAGGAGACTTGGCTACGAGCAGTACTTC | CASSDPRRLGYEQYF
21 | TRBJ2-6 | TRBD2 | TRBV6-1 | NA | TGTGCCAGCAGTGAAAGCTTTAGGGAGGGACCTCTGGGCTCTGGGGCCAACGTCCTGACTTTC | CASSESFREGPLGSGANVLTF
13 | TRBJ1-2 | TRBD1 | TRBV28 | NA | TGTGCCAGCAGTTCGACAGGGATGGGGGGCTACACCTTC | CASSSTGMGGYTF
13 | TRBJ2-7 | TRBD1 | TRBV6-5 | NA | TGTGCCAGCAGCCAACAGGGGGCGTACGAGCAGTACTTC | CASSQQGAYEQYF
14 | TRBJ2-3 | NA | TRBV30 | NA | TGTGCCTGTCAAACGGCGGGGAGCACAGATACGCAGTATTTT | CACQTAGSTDTQYF
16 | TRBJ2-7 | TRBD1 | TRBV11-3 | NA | TGTGCCAGCAGCTTGAACAGGGGAGTATTTACCTACGAGCAGTACTTC | CASSLNRGVFTYEQYF
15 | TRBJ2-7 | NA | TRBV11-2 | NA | TGTGCCAGCAGCTTAGGGACAGCAAGCACCTACGAGCAGTACTTC | CASSLGTASTYEQYF
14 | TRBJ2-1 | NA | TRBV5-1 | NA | TGCGCCAGCACATTCAGGGATCTGGCAAGTGAGCAGTTCTTC | CASTFRDLASEQFF
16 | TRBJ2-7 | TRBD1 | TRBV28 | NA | TGTGCCAGCAGTTTTTCCCCGACAGGGGACTTAATCGAGCAGTACTTC | CASSFSPTGDLIEQYF
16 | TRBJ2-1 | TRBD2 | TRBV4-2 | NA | TGTGCCAGCAGCCAGCTGAAAGCGGGAGGATCAAATGAGCAGTTCTTC | CASSQLKAGGSNEQFF
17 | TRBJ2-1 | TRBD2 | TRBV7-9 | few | TGTGCCAGCAGCCCCCTAGATAGCGGGATTCTATACAATGAGCAGTTCTTC | CASSPLDSGILYNEQFF
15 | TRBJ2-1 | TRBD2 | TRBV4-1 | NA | TGCGCCAGCAGCCAAGATGACGGGAGGGGTAATGAGCAGTTCTTC | CASSQDDGRGNEQFF
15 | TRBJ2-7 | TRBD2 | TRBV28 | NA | TGTGCCAGCAGGAACGGGGGGGAGGGTAGTGGCGAGCAGTACTTC | CASRNGGEGSGEQYF
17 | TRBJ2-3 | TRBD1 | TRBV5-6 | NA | TGTGCCAGCAGCTACGGGACAGGGGGATCAAGCACAGATACGCAGTATTTT | CASSYGTGGSSTDTQYF